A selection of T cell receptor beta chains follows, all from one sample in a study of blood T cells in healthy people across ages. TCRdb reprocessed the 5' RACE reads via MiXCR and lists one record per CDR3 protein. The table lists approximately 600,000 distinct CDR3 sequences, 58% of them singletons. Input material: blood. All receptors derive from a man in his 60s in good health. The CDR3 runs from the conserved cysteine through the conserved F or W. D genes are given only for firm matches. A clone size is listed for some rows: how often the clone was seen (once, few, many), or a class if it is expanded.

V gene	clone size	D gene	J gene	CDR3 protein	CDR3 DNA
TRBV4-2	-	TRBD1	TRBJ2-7	CASSHLKQGDSYEQYF	TGTGCCAGCAGCCATCTTAAACAGGGGGATTCCTACGAGCAGTACTTC
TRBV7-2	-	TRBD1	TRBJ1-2	CASSPRQGKGYTF	TGTGCCAGCAGCCCCCGACAGGGGAAGGGCTACACCTTC
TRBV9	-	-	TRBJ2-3	CASSGELDTQYF	TGTGCCAGCAGCGGCGAGTTGGATACGCAGTATTTT
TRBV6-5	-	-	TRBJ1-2	CASSSAGRAYTF	TGTGCCAGCAGTTCCGCAGGGAGGGCCTACACCTTC
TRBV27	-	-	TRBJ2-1	CASSFRRDGRSSYNEQFF	TGTGCCAGCAGTTTCCGGAGGGACGGCAGGAGCTCCTACAATGAGCAGTTCTTC
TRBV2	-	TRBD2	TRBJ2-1	CASRGLADHNEQFF	TGTGCCAGCAGAGGACTAGCGGATCACAATGAGCAGTTCTTC
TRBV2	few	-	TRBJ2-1	CASSRAGQQFF	TGTGCCAGCAGCCGGGCAGGGCAGCAGTTCTTC
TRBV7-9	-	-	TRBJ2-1	CASSPLRRGDKNNEQFF	TGTGCCAGCAGCCCGCTTCGAAGGGGGGACAAAAACAATGAGCAGTTCTTC
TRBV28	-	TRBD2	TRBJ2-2	CASTRAGGRTGELFF	TGTGCCAGCACCCGAGCGGGGGGGCGGACCGGGGAGCTGTTTTTT
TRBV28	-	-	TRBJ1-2	CASSFWQTGYTF	TGTGCCAGCAGTTTTTGGCAGACTGGCTACACCTTC
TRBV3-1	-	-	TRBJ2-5	CASSQDPRVGGTQYF	TGTGCCAGCAGCCAAGATCCTCGGGTAGGTGGGACCCAGTACTTC
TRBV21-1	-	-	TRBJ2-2	CASSKDRRQGSGGELFF	TGTGCCAGCAGCAAAGACCGAAGACAGGGGTCAGGGGGGGAGCTGTTTTTT
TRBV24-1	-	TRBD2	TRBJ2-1	CATSGLGAGGLNEQFF	TGTGCCACCAGTGGTCTGGGAGCGGGGGGGCTGAATGAGCAGTTCTTC
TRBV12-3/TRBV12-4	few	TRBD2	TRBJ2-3	CASTSGVTDTQYF	TGTGCCAGCACTAGCGGGGTCACAGATACGCAGTATTTT
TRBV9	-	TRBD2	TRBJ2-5	CASGTGTSKRETQYF	TGTGCCAGCGGTACCGGGACTAGCAAGCGAGAGACCCAGTACTTC
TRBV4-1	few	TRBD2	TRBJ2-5	CASSPSGGYQETQYF	TGCGCCAGCAGCCCCAGCGGGGGGTACCAAGAGACCCAGTACTTC
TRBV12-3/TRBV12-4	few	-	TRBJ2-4	CASSLVAGAKNIQYF	TGTGCCAGCAGTTTAGTTGCCGGAGCCAAAAACATTCAGTACTTC
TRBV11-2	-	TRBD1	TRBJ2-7	CASSLDRLSYEQYF	TGTGCCAGCAGCTTGGACAGGCTTTCCTACGAGCAGTACTTC
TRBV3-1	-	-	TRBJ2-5	CASSQAGAPASAQYF	TGTGCCAGCAGCCAGGCTGGAGCGCCGGCCTCTGCCCAGTACTTC
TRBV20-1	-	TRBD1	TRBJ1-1	CSASGTGGGTEAFF	TGCAGTGCTAGTGGGACAGGAGGTGGGACTGAAGCTTTCTTT
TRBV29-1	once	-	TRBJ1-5	CSVGEQGDQPQHF	TGCAGCGTTGGGGAACAGGGTGATCAGCCCCAGCATTTT
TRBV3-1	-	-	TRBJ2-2	CASSHPSWGAGELFF	TGTGCCAGCAGCCATCCAAGTTGGGGCGCCGGGGAGCTGTTTTTT
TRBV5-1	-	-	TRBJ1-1	CASSPTANTEAFF	TGCGCCAGCAGCCCGACAGCGAACACTGAAGCTTTCTTT
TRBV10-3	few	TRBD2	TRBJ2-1	CAITSGGKAYNEQFF	TGTGCCATCACCTCGGGAGGGAAGGCCTACAATGAGCAGTTCTTC
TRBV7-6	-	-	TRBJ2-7	CASSPLVEGYEQYF	TGTGCCAGCAGCCCCCTTGTCGAGGGCTACGAGCAGTACTTC
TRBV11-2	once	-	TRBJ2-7	CASSRPSPPYEQYF	TGTGCCAGCAGCCGCCCGAGCCCGCCCTACGAGCAGTACTTC
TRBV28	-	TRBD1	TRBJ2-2	CASSFPTGLSNTGELFF	TGTGCCAGCAGTTTCCCGACAGGGCTATCTAACACCGGGGAGCTGTTTTTT
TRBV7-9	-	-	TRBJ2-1	CASSLSSPGNEQFF	TGTGCCAGCAGCTTGTCTAGCCCTGGCAATGAGCAGTTCTTC
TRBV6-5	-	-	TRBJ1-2	CASSYARVNYGYTF	TGTGCCAGCAGTTATGCCAGGGTGAACTATGGCTACACCTTC
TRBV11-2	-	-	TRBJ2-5	CASSPATYQEAQYF	TGTGCCAGCAGCCCCGCCACGTACCAAGAGGCCCAGTACTTC
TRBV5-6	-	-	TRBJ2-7	CASSHQRGAYEQYF	TGTGCCAGCAGCCACCAAAGGGGGGCCTACGAGCAGTACTTC
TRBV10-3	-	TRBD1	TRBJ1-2	CAISGTGEVYGYTF	TGTGCCATTTCCGGGACAGGGGAAGTCTATGGCTACACCTTC
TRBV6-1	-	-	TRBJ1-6	CASSPLAGTTYNSPLHF	TGTGCCAGCAGTCCCCTAGCAGGGACGACCTATAATTCACCCCTCCACTTT
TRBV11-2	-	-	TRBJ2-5	CASSLDPQMEIQYF	TGTGCCAGCAGCTTAGACCCTCAGATGGAGATCCAGTACTTC
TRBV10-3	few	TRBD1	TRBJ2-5	CAISDEGQGAETQYF	TGTGCCATCAGTGATGAGGGACAGGGGGCGGAGACCCAGTACTTC
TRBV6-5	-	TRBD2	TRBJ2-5	CASGMDTPGLSALYF	TGTGCCAGCGGAATGGACACACCGGGACTATCGGCACTGTACTTC
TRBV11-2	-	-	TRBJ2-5	CASSFGAKETQYF	TGTGCCAGCAGCTTCGGGGCTAAAGAGACCCAGTACTTC
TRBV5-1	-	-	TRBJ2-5	CASSLVTAHQETQYF	TGCGCCAGCAGCTTGGTGACAGCCCATCAAGAGACCCAGTACTTC
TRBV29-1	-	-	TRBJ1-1	CSVDVLGQLNTEAFF	TGCAGCGTTGATGTATTGGGGCAGTTGAACACTGAAGCTTTCTTT
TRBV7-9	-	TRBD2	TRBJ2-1	CASGTTGTSGILEQFF	TGTGCCAGCGGCACTACCGGGACTAGCGGGATTCTTGAGCAGTTCTTC